Below are 14 T cell receptor beta chains sequenced from a single sample in a study of cytomegalovirus exposure and HLA in healthy donors. Vbeta (60) and Jbeta (13) primers were used in the PCR. TCRdb's copy holds only in-frame clones and misses some; the assay was immunoSEQ multiplex PCR. The data hold 150,000 to 180,000 clones, with roughly 77% observed a single time. Sequenced: PBMCs. All receptors derive from a man aged 30 to 45 in good health and CMV-seropositive.

This chain joins TRBV30 and TRBJ1-5; TRBD1 is a possible D gene (5 bases). This CDR3 spans 13 amino acids. Germline assignment: CDR1 GTSNPN and CDR2 SVGIG (reference sequence). V lost 2 bases, J lost 7 bases, and 12 bases lay in between. CDR3 DNA: TGTGCCTGGAGTCCCCAGGGAAACCAGCCCCAGCATTTT. This sequence encodes CAWSPQGNQPQHF.

The V call is TRBV11-2, the J call TRBJ2-1; the match to TRBD2 covers 7 bases. J gave up 1 base and V 8 bases, and 8 bases lay outside the gene matches. The germline CDR1 and CDR2 sequences are SGHAT and FQNNGV. CDR3 size: 15 residues. CDR3: CASRLLAGSYNEQFF. CDR3 DNA sequence: TGTGCCAGCCGTCTTTTAGCGGGTTCCTACAATGAGCAGTTCTTC.

This rearrangement joins TRBV9 to TRBJ2-1; 14 nucleotides match TRBD2. Per the germline V gene, CDR1 is SGDLS and CDR2 is YYNGEE. The V and J ends lost 0 bases and 5 bases, in that order; junction bases with no gene match: 10. The CDR3 extends over 19 amino acids. The DNA for the CDR3 is TGTGCCAGCAGCGTAGCGGTGACTAGCGGGGGGGCTAGGAACAATGAGCAGTTCTTC. As protein: CASSVAVTSGGARNNEQFF.

The V gene is TRBV25-1, the J gene TRBJ2-7; D gene unclear. CDR3 size: 12 residues. The ends were cut back, 1 base at V and 13 bases at J, with 14 bases in the middle. Looked up from germline, CDR1 is MGHDK and CDR2 is SYGVNS. The CDR3: CASSEFRQPSYF. Here the CDR3 DNA reads TGTGCCAGCAGTGAATTCCGGCAGCCTAGTTACTTC.

V is TRBV5-6 and J is TRBJ2-7; 8 positions match TRBD1. Germline values: CDR1 SGHDT, CDR2 YYEEEE. J was trimmed by 2 bases and V by 3 bases; bases with no gene match: 10. This CDR3 has 16 amino acids. The CDR3 region has the DNA TGTGCCAGCAGCTGGCTCCGGACAGGGCGCCCCTACGAGCAGTACTTC. The encoded protein is CASSWLRTGRPYEQYF.

J is TRBJ2-7 and V is TRBV28, with 10 bases identical to TRBD1. The CDR3 is 14 amino acids. Germline V gene sequence: CDR1 MDHEN, CDR2 SYDVKM. The junction had 4 bases not matched to a gene; V was cut back by 6 bases and J by 2 bases. CDR3 sequence (DNA): TGTGCCAGCAGGTACGGGACAGGGGCCTACGAGCAGTACTTC. It yields the protein CASRYGTGAYEQYF.

This rearrangement joins TRBV4-2 to TRBJ1-1; D remains unclear. CDR3 length: 12 residues. Per germline, CDR1 LGHNA and CDR2 YNFKEQ. V was cut by 3 bases and J by 12 bases, with 14 bases left in between. The CDR3 reads CASSQNPEEPFF. The CDR3 DNA is TGTGCCAGCAGCCAGAACCCCGAGGAACCTTTCTTT.

The chain joins TRBV5-1 to TRBJ1-3; tentatively, D is TRBD1 (5 bases). The CDR3 covers 16 residues. Germline V gene lookup returns CDR1 SGHRS and CDR2 YFSETQ. V was shortened by 3 bases and J by 0 bases, with 13 bases between the two germline ends. Written as DNA, the CDR3 is TGCGCCAGCAGCTCCTGGGACTCCCGCTCTGGAAACACCATATATTTT. Protein sequence: CASSSWDSRSGNTIYF.

This clone was counted between two and nine times. The chain is built from TRBV11-3 and TRBJ2-3, with 8 bases fitting TRBD2. The CDR3 runs to 15 residues. After removal of 1 base from V and 6 bases from J, the junction contained 6 bases not matched to a gene. Per the germline V gene, CDR1 is SGHNT and CDR2 is YENEEA. The CDR3 here is CASSLGAGGVDTQYF. The CDR3 DNA reads TGTGCCAGCAGCTTAGGTGCGGGAGGCGTGGATACGCAGTATTTT. Together with reference TRBV11-3 and TRBJ2-3, the CDR3 gives the full variable domain: EAGVVQSPRYKIIEKKQPVAFWCNPISGHNTLYWYLQNLGQGPELLIRYENEEAVDDSQLPKDRFSAERLKGVDSTLKIQPAELGDSAVYLCASSLGAGGVDTQYFGPGTRLTVL.

The rearrangement links TRBV19 to TRBJ1-1; 7 bases agree with TRBD1. V lost 7 bases and J lost 2; bases outside the gene matches: 7. The CDR3 is 14 residues long. Germline V lookup: CDR1 LNHDA, CDR2 SQIVND (reference sequence). CDR3 nucleotides: TGTGCCAGTACCAATTGGGACAGTAACACTGAAGCTTTCTTT. Translated, it gives CASTNWDSNTEAFF.

The rearrangement joins TRBV19 to TRBJ2-2; 7 nucleotides match TRBD1. V gave up 4 bases and J gave up 4 bases; unmatched junction bases: 6. The CDR3 length is 15 residues. CDR1 and CDR2 (germline): LNHDA, SQIVND (reference sequence). This chain's CDR3 is CASSNPGQLTGELFF. CDR3 coding DNA: TGTGCCAGTAGTAATCCGGGACAGCTCACCGGGGAGCTGTTTTTT.

V and J are TRBV4-2 and TRBJ1-5; 9 nucleotides line up with TRBD1. Germline lookup yields CDR1 LGHNA and CDR2 YNFKEQ. V lost 3 bases to trimming and J lost 2 bases; unmatched junction nucleotides: 8. The CDR3 is made up of 17 amino acids. The CDR3 DNA follows: TGTGCCAGCAGCCATGCCCCGACAGGGGGAGGCAATCAGCCCCAGCATTTT. Amino acid sequence: CASSHAPTGGGNQPQHF.

This clone was recorded only once. The V and J genes are TRBV6-4 and TRBJ2-2; 8 bases are a match to TRBD1. V trimming: 2 bases; J trimming: 0 bases; junction bases outside the gene matches: 5. CDR1 is MRHNA and CDR2 is SNTAGT in the germline V gene. The CDR3 length is 17 residues. This chain's CDR3 is CASSDGTGGSNTGELFF. For the CDR3, the DNA is TGTGCCAGCAGTGACGGTACAGGGGGTTCGAACACCGGGGAGCTGTTTTTT.

This clone showed up just a few times. The chain couples TRBV6-1 to TRBJ2-5; 8 bases are a match to TRBD1. Gene TRBJ2-7 matches the end of the DNA better, so the J call may be wrong. The CDR3 loop spans 13 amino acids. The V gene's germline CDR1 is MNHNS and CDR2 SASEGT. CDR3 amino acids: CASTGTGLYEQYF. The CDR3 region has the DNA TGTGCCAGCACCGGGACAGGACTCTACGAGCAGTACTTC.